The rows below give T cell receptor beta chains drawn from one sample of a study of T cells in Graves' hyperthyroidism and ophthalmopathy. TCRdb redid the calling of the multiplex PCR reads with MiXCR, one entry per CDR3 protein. The sample contains a few hundred thousand distinct CDR3 sequences, roughly a sixth of which appear only once. What was sequenced was blood. These receptors came from a woman aged 25 to 39 with Graves' ophthalmopathy. The conserved cysteine and the conserved F or W are not part of the CDR3 here. The order of the fields is J gene, V gene, clone size, CDR3 protein. Clone size is shown for a subset of rows, as once, few, many or a class of expanded clone.

J gene: TRBJ2-2
V gene: TRBV15
clone size: few
CDR3 protein: ATSTGDRGLTSGRVTGELF

J gene: TRBJ2-7
V gene: TRBV4-1
clone size: few
CDR3 protein: ASSRIDQPGTGNYEQY

J gene: TRBJ2-1
V gene: TRBV7-9
clone size: few
CDR3 protein: ASSTFSGSYNEQF

J gene: TRBJ1-5
V gene: TRBV11-1
clone size: .
CDR3 protein: ASSSRRPQH

J gene: TRBJ1-5
V gene: TRBV5-1
clone size: many
CDR3 protein: ASSEGTVSSNQPQH

J gene: TRBJ2-7
V gene: TRBV7-8
clone size: many
CDR3 protein: ASSSLGGAESYEQY

J gene: TRBJ2-1
V gene: TRBV10-3
clone size: many
CDR3 protein: AISDRGPGNEQF

J gene: TRBJ1-2
V gene: TRBV6-2/TRBV6-3
clone size: few
CDR3 protein: ASNRQGSLDGYT

J gene: TRBJ1-4
V gene: TRBV7-8
clone size: many
CDR3 protein: ASSNRRSTNEKLF

J gene: TRBJ2-7
V gene: TRBV27
clone size: many
CDR3 protein: ASSTVADLLYEQY

J gene: TRBJ2-4
V gene: TRBV5-1
clone size: few
CDR3 protein: ASSWTHGSDLAKNIQY

J gene: TRBJ2-7
V gene: TRBV6-1
clone size: many
CDR3 protein: ASSNPGPVKHEQY

J gene: TRBJ2-3
V gene: TRBV20-1
clone size: many
CDR3 protein: SARDLAEVARTTDTQY

J gene: TRBJ2-7
V gene: TRBV3-1
clone size: .
CDR3 protein: ASSPGPYKQY

J gene: TRBJ1-5
V gene: TRBV14
clone size: many
CDR3 protein: ASSQRPDRGNQPQH

J gene: TRBJ2-7
V gene: TRBV19
clone size: .
CDR3 protein: ASSMPGQDLSYEQY

J gene: TRBJ2-7
V gene: TRBV6-2/TRBV6-3
clone size: .
CDR3 protein: ASSYMRGTDEQY

J gene: TRBJ2-5
V gene: TRBV7-2
clone size: .
CDR3 protein: ASSLDNAQETQY

J gene: TRBJ2-2
V gene: TRBV4-3
clone size: few
CDR3 protein: ASSQDALRGQGGELF

J gene: TRBJ2-7
V gene: TRBV14
clone size: .
CDR3 protein: ASSQDPGSGGWAEQY

J gene: TRBJ2-1
V gene: TRBV20-1
clone size: many
CDR3 protein: SAQAGNYNEQF

J gene: TRBJ2-1
V gene: TRBV19
clone size: .
CDR3 protein: ASSTRTGGMDEQF

J gene: TRBJ2-1
V gene: TRBV20-1
clone size: many
CDR3 protein: SARGLAGHNEQF

J gene: TRBJ2-7
V gene: TRBV13
clone size: few
CDR3 protein: ASSLTAGPQDYEQY

J gene: TRBJ2-7
V gene: TRBV29-1
clone size: .
CDR3 protein: SVAQDSAEQY

J gene: TRBJ2-5
V gene: TRBV2
clone size: once
CDR3 protein: ASSGGHQETQY

J gene: TRBJ2-2
V gene: TRBV20-1
clone size: .
CDR3 protein: SARGRGTGELF

J gene: TRBJ2-1
V gene: TRBV6-5
clone size: .
CDR3 protein: ASSYSGQGYGEQF

J gene: TRBJ1-2
V gene: TRBV7-9
clone size: .
CDR3 protein: ASSLLSGPRLYGYT

J gene: TRBJ2-3
V gene: TRBV5-1
clone size: .
CDR3 protein: ASSHDRGPPTDTQY

J gene: TRBJ1-2
V gene: TRBV7-8
clone size: many
CDR3 protein: ASSPRGDYGYT

J gene: TRBJ2-1
V gene: TRBV27
clone size: .
CDR3 protein: ASSRRLAGVSNEQF

J gene: TRBJ1-4
V gene: TRBV4-1
clone size: once
CDR3 protein: ASSQDQTGENEKLF

J gene: TRBJ2-3
V gene: TRBV6-6
clone size: .
CDR3 protein: ASSYSGAGLTDTQY

J gene: TRBJ1-1
V gene: TRBV30
clone size: many
CDR3 protein: AWSVNWSQGRRTEAF

J gene: TRBJ2-2
V gene: TRBV19
clone size: .
CDR3 protein: ASSAGTGGTGELF